The present TCR beta chain was sequenced within a study of shared clonotypes between healthy human individuals (dated by TCRdb to 2020 to 2022). About the investigation overall: Two women and a few men aged 18 to 49 years were included in the cohort. Between about 0.8 and 9.5 billion PBMCs per donor were obtained by leukapheresis. Libraries were prepared and TCR repertoires were sequenced by different laboratories using diverse techniques, in order to increase sequencing depth and limit assay-specific biases. Blood TCR repertoires of a handful of healthy adults were deeply sequenced to estimate repertoire size and the extent of clonotype sharing between individuals.

TCR CDR3 regions were amplified from genomic DNA by multiplex PCR using the deep immunoSEQ assay. Extracted genomic DNA from each cell subset was distributed evenly across all wells of several immunoSEQ 96-well plates, and each plate was treated as a replicate. For unsorted PBMC, approximately 310 ng genomic DNA, equal to 30,000 or so T cell genomes, was loaded into each replicate PCR. Ten immunoSEQ deep assay plates were used to sequence the unsorted PBMC genomic DNA. Purified libraries were quantified with a Qubit 3.0 fluorometer, sized on a Bioanalyzer 2100, and re-quantified with the KAPA Library Quantification kit. Every immunoSEQ 96-well plate was sequenced on a dedicated single-read 150-cycle Illumina NextSeq 550 flow cell. In the authors' own workflow: Because only junctional sequences without quality scores were contained in the immunoSEQ output, filtering matching that applied to full-length reads could not be performed. To assign V/J genes and CDR3, sequences were annotated using PyIR, a Python wrapper for IgBLAST v1.9, with IMGT germline references. Any read was removed if the V/J assignment was weak (E-value above 1e-6), the CDR3 was missing, or the read contained stop codons, out-of-frame junctions, or ambiguous translated residues. A V3J clonotype was defined by an identical inferred V gene, J gene, and CDR3 amino acid sequence. To compute the percentage overlap between repertoires, the number of shared unique clonotypes was divided by the size of the smaller repertoire. Repertoire richness was assessed with RTK rarefaction, the Chao1 estimator, and Recon v2.1 estimates of unobserved clonotypes. TCRdb holds this immuneACCESS table with in-frame rearrangements only. Some clones are missing; in checked studies, unresolved V genes explain under half, and the rest has no known cause. V, J and clone size are those of that table, while D and trimming were read from the DNA. Recorded for this sample are roughly 500,000 clones; about 85% of them occurred a single time. The leading ten clones occupy approximately 11% of the sample.

This clone was seen only a few times. Its antigen has not been determined. A far larger clone is one nucleotide away, so this likely arose from a read error. The sample carries other DNA sequences with the same CDR3. Beyond this particular receptor, the publication reports: Because the study included only a small number of donors, the genetic and exposure-history diversity represented was limited. Pairwise subsampling led to the expectation that sequencing depth would affect the degree of clonotype sharing among donors. Sampling was restricted to blood, and TCR repertoires in tissues likely differ from the TCR repertoires found in blood.

The donors were healthy, HIV-negative adults with no recently reported acute infections or vaccinations. Every donor was a Caucasian adult residing in Nashville, Tennessee, USA. In the unsorted samples, tens of millions of PBMCs were counted, and genomic DNA was extracted using the QIAamp DNA Blood Mini kit. Blood was collected by leukapheresis, and PBMCs were isolated by Ficoll-Histopaque density gradient centrifugation and then cryopreserved in liquid nitrogen vapor phase. The CDR3 covers 13 residues, taking in both the cysteine and the phenylalanine. The read is trimmed to its CDR3 DNA, 39 bases read in frame from base 1. The V and J ends are trimmed by 6 bases and 3 bases, leaving 9 bases between them. The germline V gene supplies CDR1 ENHRY and CDR2 SYGVKD.

The chain was built from TRBV10-3 and TRBJ1-5; TRBD1 could be the D gene, as 6 bases match. Material: PBMCs. The TCR comes from a woman between 40 and 55 years old in good health. Some clones in this sample may be carry-over from other donors' samples. The CDR3 reads as follows: CAISWDNNQPQHF. The DNA sequence reads TGTGCCATCAGCTGGGACAACAATCAGCCCCAGCATTTT.